What follows describes a single T cell receptor beta chain. The use of a sample-barcoded 5' primer and a J-beta primer mix characterized a second PCR of about 7 to 12 cycles. TCRdb analysed the 5' RACE reads with MiXCR anew, one entry per CDR3 protein. The sample includes about 830,000 distinct CDR3 sequences, about 62% of them seen just once. The data belong to a study of blood T cells in healthy people across ages. This CDR3 is built from 13 residues. Trimming took 3 bases from V and 7 from J, leaving 10 bases between them. The germline gives CDR1 SNHLY, CDR2 FYNNEI. The chain uses TRBV2 and TRBJ1-5; D perhaps matches TRBD1 (6 bases). Specimen: blood. This TCR came from a man in his thirties or forties in good health. Here the CDR3 DNA reads TGTGCCAGCAGTGATGGGGGGCGGCAGCCCCAGCATTTT. Its translation: CASSDGGRQPQHF.